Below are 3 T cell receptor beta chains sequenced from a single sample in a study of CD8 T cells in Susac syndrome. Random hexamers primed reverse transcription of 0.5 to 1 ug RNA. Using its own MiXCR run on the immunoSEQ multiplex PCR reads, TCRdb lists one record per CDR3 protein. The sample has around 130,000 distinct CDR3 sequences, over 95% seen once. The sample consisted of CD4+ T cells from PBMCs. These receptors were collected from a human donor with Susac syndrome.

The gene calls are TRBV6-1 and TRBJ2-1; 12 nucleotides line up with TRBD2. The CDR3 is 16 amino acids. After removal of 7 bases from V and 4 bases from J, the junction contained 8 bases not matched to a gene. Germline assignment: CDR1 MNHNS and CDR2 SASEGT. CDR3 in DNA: TGTGCCAGCATCGCCCTAGCGGGAGGGAAGTACAATGAGCAGTTCTTC. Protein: CASIALAGGKYNEQFF.

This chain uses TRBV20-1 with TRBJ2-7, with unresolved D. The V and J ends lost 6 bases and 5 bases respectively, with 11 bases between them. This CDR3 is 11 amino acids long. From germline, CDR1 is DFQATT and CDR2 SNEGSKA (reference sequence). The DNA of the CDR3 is TGCAGTGCCTCAGGTAGTCACGAGCAGTACTTC. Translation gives CSASGSHEQYF.

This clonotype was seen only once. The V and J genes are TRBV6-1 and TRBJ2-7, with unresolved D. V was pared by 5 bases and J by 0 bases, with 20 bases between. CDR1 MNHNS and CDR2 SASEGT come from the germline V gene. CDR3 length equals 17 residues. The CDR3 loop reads CASSPLTTYSSSYEQYF. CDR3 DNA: TGTGCCAGCAGTCCTCTTACTACTTACTCAAGCTCCTACGAGCAGTACTTC.